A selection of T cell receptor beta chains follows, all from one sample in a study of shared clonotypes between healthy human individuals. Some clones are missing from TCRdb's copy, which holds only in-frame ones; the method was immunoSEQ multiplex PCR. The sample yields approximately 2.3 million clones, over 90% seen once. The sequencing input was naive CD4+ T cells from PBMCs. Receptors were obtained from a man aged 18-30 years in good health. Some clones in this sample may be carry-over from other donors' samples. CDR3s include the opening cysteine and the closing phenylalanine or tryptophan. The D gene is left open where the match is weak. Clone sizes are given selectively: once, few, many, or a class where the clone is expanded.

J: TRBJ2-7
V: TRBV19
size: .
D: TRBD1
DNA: TGTGCCAGTAGTTCGACAGGGATAAGCTCCTACGAGCAGTACTTC
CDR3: CASSSTGISSYEQYF

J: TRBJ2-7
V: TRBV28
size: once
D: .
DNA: TGTGCCAGCAGTTTTGGCGGAAGTCGCTCCTACGAGCAGTACTTC
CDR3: CASSFGGSRSYEQYF

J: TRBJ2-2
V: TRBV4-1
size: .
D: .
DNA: TGCGCCAGCAGCCAACTTCGGGGGCGGGAGCTGTTTTTT
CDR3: CASSQLRGRELFF

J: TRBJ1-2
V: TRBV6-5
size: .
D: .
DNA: TGTGCCAGCGGGACGGGGGCGTATGGCTACACCTTC
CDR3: CASGTGAYGYTF

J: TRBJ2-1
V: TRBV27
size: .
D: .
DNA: TGTGCCAGCAGTTACTCGAACAATGAGCAGTTCTTC
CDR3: CASSYSNNEQFF

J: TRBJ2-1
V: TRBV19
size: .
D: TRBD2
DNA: TGTGCCAGTACCTCCCTAGCGGGAAGCAATGAGCAGTTCTTC
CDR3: CASTSLAGSNEQFF

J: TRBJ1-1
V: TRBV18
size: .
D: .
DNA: TGTGCCAGCTCACGGGACAAGAACACTGAAGCTTTCTTT
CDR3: CASSRDKNTEAFF

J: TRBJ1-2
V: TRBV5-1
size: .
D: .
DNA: TGCGCCAGCAGCTCGCCGGGGAGGGGCTACACCTTC
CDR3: CASSSPGRGYTF

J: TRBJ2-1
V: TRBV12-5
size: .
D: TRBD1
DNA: TGTGCTAGTGGTTTGGTCGTCTCCCGGGACAGCAATGAGCAGTTCTTC
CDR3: CASGLVVSRDSNEQFF

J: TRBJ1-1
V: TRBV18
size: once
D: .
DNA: TGTGCCAGCTCATCGACCCTTTTGGAAGCTTTCTTT
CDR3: CASSSTLLEAFF

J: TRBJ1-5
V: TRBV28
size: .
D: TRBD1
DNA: TGTGCCAGCAGAGCTCGAGGGCAGGGGGAAACTCAGCCCCAGCATTTT
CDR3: CASRARGQGETQPQHF

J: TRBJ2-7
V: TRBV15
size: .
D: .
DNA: TGTGCCACCAGCAGAGGTGGAGGGAGTTACAAGCAGTACTTC
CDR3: CATSRGGGSYKQYF

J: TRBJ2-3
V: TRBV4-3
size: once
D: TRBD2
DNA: TGCGCCAGCAGCCAAGACCCACCTGGGAGCGGGGGTTCAGATACGCAGTATTTT
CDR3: CASSQDPPGSGGSDTQYF

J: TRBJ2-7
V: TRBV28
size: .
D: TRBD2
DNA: TGTGCCAGCAGTTCCAGCGGGAGGGCCAGTAACGAGCAGTACTTC
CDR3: CASSSSGRASNEQYF

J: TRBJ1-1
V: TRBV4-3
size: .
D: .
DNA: TGCGCCAGCAGTCGGGGGGATATGAACACTGAAGCTTTCTTT
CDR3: CASSRGDMNTEAFF

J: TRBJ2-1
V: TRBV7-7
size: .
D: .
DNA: TGTGCCAGCAGCTTAAGACTAGAGGGTTACAATGAGCAGTTCTTC
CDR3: CASSLRLEGYNEQFF

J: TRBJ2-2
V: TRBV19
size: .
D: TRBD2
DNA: TGTGCCAGTAGTATTGGCGCGGGAGCGAACACCGGGGAGCTGTTTTTT
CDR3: CASSIGAGANTGELFF

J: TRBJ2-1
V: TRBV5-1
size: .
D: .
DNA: TGCGCCAGCAGCTACTTAGGGGGAGCTTACAATGAGCAGTTCTTC
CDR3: CASSYLGGAYNEQFF

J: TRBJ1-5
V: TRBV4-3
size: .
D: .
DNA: TGCGCCAGCAGCCAGGACGGTGGTCAGCCCCAGCATTTT
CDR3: CASSQDGGQPQHF

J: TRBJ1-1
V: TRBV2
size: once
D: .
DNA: TGTGCCAGCATGCGGGGTCGGACTGAAGCTTTCTTT
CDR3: CASMRGRTEAFF

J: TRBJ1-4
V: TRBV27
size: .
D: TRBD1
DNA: TGTGCCAGCAGGGGGACAGCCACTAATGAAAAACTGTTTTTT
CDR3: CASRGTATNEKLFF

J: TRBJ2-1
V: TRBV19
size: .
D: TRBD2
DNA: TGTGCCAGTAGTATTCGGGGGACTAGCGGACACAATGAGCAGTTCTTC
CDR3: CASSIRGTSGHNEQFF

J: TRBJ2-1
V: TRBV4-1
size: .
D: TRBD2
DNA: TGCGCCAGCAGCCCCCTAGCGGTTTCCTACAATGAGCAGTTCTTC
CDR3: CASSPLAVSYNEQFF

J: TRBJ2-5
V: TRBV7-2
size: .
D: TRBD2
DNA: TGTGCCAGCAGCTTAGGGCGGGAGCGGCGAGAGACCCAGTACTTC
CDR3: CASSLGRERRETQYF

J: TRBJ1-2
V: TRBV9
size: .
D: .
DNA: TGTGCCAGCAGCGTAGCTGGGGCTAATTACTATGGCTACACCTTC
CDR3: CASSVAGANYYGYTF

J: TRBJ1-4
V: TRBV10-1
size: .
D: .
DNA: TGCGCCAGCAGTGAGTACAGGATCCCGTTGCAGAATAATGAAAAACTGTTTTTT
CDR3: CASSEYRIPLQNNEKLFF

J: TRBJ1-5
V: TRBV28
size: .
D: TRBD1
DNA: TGTGCCAGCAGTTATGGGACTTCCGGGACAGGGCGGGAGCCCCAGCATTTT
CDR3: CASSYGTSGTGREPQHF

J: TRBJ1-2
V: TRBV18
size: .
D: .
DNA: TGTGCCAGCTCGGAGGGTCCTGTCTATGGCTACACCTTC
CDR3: CASSEGPVYGYTF

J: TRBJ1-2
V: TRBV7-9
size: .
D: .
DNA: TGTGCCAGCAGCTTAGGGTCTTCCTATGGCTACACCTTC
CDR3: CASSLGSSYGYTF

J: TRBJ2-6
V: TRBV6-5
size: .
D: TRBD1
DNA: TGTGCCAGCAGGCGGACAGGCTCTGGGGCCAACGTCCTGACTTTC
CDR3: CASRRTGSGANVLTF

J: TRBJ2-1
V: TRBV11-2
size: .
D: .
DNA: TGTGCCAGCAGCTTAGAAAGGACCGAGCAGTTCTTC
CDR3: CASSLERTEQFF

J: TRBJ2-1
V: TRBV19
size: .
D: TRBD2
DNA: TGTGCCAGTAGTATTGGGAGGGTCGATGAGCAGTTCTTC
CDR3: CASSIGRVDEQFF

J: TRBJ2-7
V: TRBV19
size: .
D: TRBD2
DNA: TGTGCCAGTAGTATAGATTCAGAGGGGTGGCTAGCGGGGCCCTACGAGCAGTACTTC
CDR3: CASSIDSEGWLAGPYEQYF

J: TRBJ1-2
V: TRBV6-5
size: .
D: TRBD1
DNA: TGTGCCAGCAGCATGGGACAGGGGGTCTATGGCTACACCTTC
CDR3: CASSMGQGVYGYTF

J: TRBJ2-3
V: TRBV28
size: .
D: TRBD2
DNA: TGTGCCAGCACCGCCAGCCCACCGGCTAGCGGGCCCACAGATACGCAGTATTTT
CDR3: CASTASPPASGPTDTQYF

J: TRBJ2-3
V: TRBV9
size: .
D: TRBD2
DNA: TGTGCCAGCAGCGCCAGACTAGCGACTAGCACAGATACGCAGTATTTT
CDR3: CASSARLATSTDTQYF

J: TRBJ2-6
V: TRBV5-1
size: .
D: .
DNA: TGCGCCAGCAGCTTGGATCGGGGTTCGGGGGCCAACGTCCTGACTTTC
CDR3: CASSLDRGSGANVLTF

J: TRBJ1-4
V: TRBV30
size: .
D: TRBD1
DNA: TGTGCCTGGAGTCGACAGGGAGAAAAACTGTTTTTT
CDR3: CAWSRQGEKLFF

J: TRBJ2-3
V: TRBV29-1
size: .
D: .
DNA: TGCAGCGTTGATGGAGGGACCCACCCGTACACAGATACGCAGTATTTT
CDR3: CSVDGGTHPYTDTQYF

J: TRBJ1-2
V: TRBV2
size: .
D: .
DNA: TGTGCCAGCAACGACATAACCCCTTTCTATGGCTACACCTTC
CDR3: CASNDITPFYGYTF

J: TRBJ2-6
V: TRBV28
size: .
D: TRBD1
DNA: TGTGCCAGCAGTTCGAGGACAGGGCTGGACTCTGGGGCCAACGTCCTGACTTTC
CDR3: CASSSRTGLDSGANVLTF

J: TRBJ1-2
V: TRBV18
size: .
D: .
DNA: TGTGCCAGCTCACCAAGTATAGACGGGGGGCACTATGGCTACACCTTC
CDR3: CASSPSIDGGHYGYTF

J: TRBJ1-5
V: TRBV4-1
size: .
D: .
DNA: TGCGCCAGCGGGATTGACCCGGGGACTCAGCCCCAGCATTTT
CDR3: CASGIDPGTQPQHF

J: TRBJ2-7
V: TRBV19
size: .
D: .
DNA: TGTGCCAGTAGTATGGGGGTACTCAAGGGAGGCTACGAGCAGTACTTC
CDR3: CASSMGVLKGGYEQYF

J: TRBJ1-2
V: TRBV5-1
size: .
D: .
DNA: TGCGCCAGCAGCTTGGCTGGGACATTGGAGGGCTACACCTTC
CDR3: CASSLAGTLEGYTF

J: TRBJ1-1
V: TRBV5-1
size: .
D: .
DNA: TGCGCCAGCAGCCCTACAGGGACCCAGATGAACACTGAAGCTTTCTTT
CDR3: CASSPTGTQMNTEAFF

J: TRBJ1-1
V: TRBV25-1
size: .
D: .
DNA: TGTGCCAGCAGTTCCGAAGGGATGAACACTGAAGCTTTCTTT
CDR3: CASSSEGMNTEAFF

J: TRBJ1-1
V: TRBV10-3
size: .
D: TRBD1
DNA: TGTGCCATCATGGGACAGATGAACACTGAAGCTTTCTTT
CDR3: CAIMGQMNTEAFF

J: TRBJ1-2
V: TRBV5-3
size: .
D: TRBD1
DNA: TGTGCCAGAAGCTTGGCAGGGACAGGGGGCGAAGAATTCTATGGCTACACCTTC
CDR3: CARSLAGTGGEEFYGYTF

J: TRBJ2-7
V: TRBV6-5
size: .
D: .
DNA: TGTGCCAGCAGTTACGGCACCTGGGCCAGCGAGCAGTACTTC
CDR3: CASSYGTWASEQYF

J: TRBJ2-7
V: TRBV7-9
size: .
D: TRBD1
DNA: TGTGCCAGCAGCTTAGGCGGGACAGGTTCTGTGCAGTACTTC
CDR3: CASSLGGTGSVQYF

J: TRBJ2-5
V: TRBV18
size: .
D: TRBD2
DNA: TGTGCCAGCTCACCCCAAGGGACTACAAAAGAGACCCAGTACTTC
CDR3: CASSPQGTTKETQYF

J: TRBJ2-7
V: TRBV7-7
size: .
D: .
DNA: TGTGCCAGCAGCAACGGGCCCACCTACGAGCAGTACTTC
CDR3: CASSNGPTYEQYF

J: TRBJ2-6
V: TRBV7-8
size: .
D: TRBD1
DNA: TGTGCCAGCAGCTCGCGACAGGGCCTCAGGGCTGGGGCCAACGTCCTGACTTTC
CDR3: CASSSRQGLRAGANVLTF